One sample yielded the 31 T cell receptor beta chains listed below, sequenced in a study of cytomegalovirus exposure and HLA in healthy donors. The PCR had 60 Vbeta and 13 Jbeta primers. The table came from immunoSEQ multiplex PCR; TCRdb's copy has only in-frame clones and leaves some out. The data contain about 54,000 clones, approximately 81% of them singletons. Sequenced input: PBMCs. Receptors were obtained from a woman aged 18-35 years in good health and CMV-seronegative.

The V gene is TRBV4-2, the J gene TRBJ2-7; TRBD1 matches 10 bases. The ends lost 4 bases at V and 1 base at J; junction bases unmatched: 4. The CDR3 consists of 15 residues. Germline V gene lookup returns CDR1 LGHNA and CDR2 YNFKEQ. CDR3: CASSRGTGESYEQYF. The CDR3 DNA follows: TGTGCCAGCAGCCGAGGGACAGGGGAATCCTACGAGCAGTACTTC.

The gene calls are TRBV1 and TRBJ2-3; the table's TRBD2 call for D was not verified on the DNA. TRBV1 is marked as a pseudogene. The CDR3 is 17 residues long. The CDR3 DNA reads TGCACCAGCAGCCAAGTGCCTAGCGGAGAACTCGCAGATACGCAGTATTTT. This sequence encodes CTSSQVPSGELADTQYF.

This clone appeared once. V usage is TRBV5-4 and J usage is TRBJ1-4, with 12 bases lining up with TRBD1. Unmatched junction bases numbered 6, after V lost 0 bases and J lost 6 bases. Germline V lookup: CDR1 SGHNT, CDR2 YYREEE (reference sequence). The CDR3 sequence is 17 residues long. The CDR3 protein is CASSLGDRGLGDEKLFF. CDR3 coding DNA: TGTGCCAGCAGCTTGGGGGACAGGGGGCTTGGGGATGAAAAACTGTTTTTT.

The rearrangement uses TRBV11-2 and TRBJ2-7, with D unresolved. The V and J ends lost 0 bases and 2 bases respectively, with 5 bases between them. The CDR3 runs 13 residues. Per germline, CDR1 SGHAT and CDR2 FQNNGV. The CDR3: CASSLELTYEQYF. The CDR3 coding sequence is TGTGCCAGCAGCTTAGAGTTAACCTACGAGCAGTACTTC. The whole variable domain, remainder taken from reference TRBV11-2 and TRBJ2-7, is EAGVAQSPRYKIIEKRQSVAFWCNPISGHATLYWYQQILGQGPKLLIQFQNNGVVDDSQLPKDRFSAERLKGVDSTLKIQPAKLEDSAVYLCASSLELTYEQYFGPGTRLTVT.

The V and J genes are TRBV4-1 and TRBJ2-7; 13 bases are a match to TRBD2. Germline trimming cut 3 bases from V and 6 bases from J; bases unmatched to any gene: 11. Per germline, CDR1 MGHRA and CDR2 YSYEKL. This CDR3 contains 17 residues. CDR3 DNA: TGCGCCAGCAGCCACGGACTAGCGGGAGTTCGTCTTCGCGAGCAGTACTTC. Its protein is CASSHGLAGVRLREQYF.

Only a few counts were recorded for this clone. V and J are TRBV6-4 and TRBJ2-2; weak D call: TRBD1 (7 bases). V lost 0 bases and J lost 4, with 18 bases in between. The germline V gene encodes CDR1 MRHNA and CDR2 SNTAGT. The CDR3 has 18 amino acids. This chain's CDR3 is CASSDSGTAGGFTGELFF. CDR3 nucleotides: TGTGCCAGCAGTGACTCGGGGACAGCGGGCGGTTTCACCGGGGAGCTGTTTTTT.

The rearrangement links TRBV28 to TRBJ2-7; D remains ambiguous. CDR3 length: 12 amino acids. Per the germline V gene, CDR1 is MDHEN and CDR2 is SYDVKM. V lost 2 bases to trimming and J lost 4 bases, with 6 bases between them. The CDR3 is CASSLATYEQYF. CDR3 coding DNA: TGTGCCAGCAGTTTAGCGACATACGAGCAGTACTTC.

About this clone itself: One end of the junction is discordant with germline, which a read error may explain. The V call is TRBV9, the J call TRBJ2-7; TRBD1 agrees at 7 bases. CDR1 is SGDLS, CDR2 YYNGEE, per germline. This CDR3 is 16 amino acids long. The CDR3 protein is CASSANRDSVSYEQCF. CDR3 sequence (DNA): TGTGCCAGCAGCGCGAATAGGGACAGCGTCTCCTACGAGCAGTGCTTC.

The chain combines TRBV10-3 with TRBJ2-3, with 7 positions matching TRBD1. Germline CDR1 and CDR2: ENHRY and SYGVKD. Trimming removed 10 bases from V and 0 bases from J; junction bases left unmatched: 7. This CDR3 comprises 14 residues. The CDR3 reads CATTGQTSTDTQYF. The CDR3 coding sequence is TGTGCCACGACGGGACAGACTAGCACAGATACGCAGTATTTT.

The CDR3 DNA follows: TGCGCCAGCAGCCTACAGGGAGGGTATTCCTACGAGCAGTACTTC. Translation gives CASSLQGGYSYEQYF. The chain has TRBV5-1 and TRBJ2-7, with a possible D match to TRBD2 (7 bases). Trimming removed 4 bases at V and 1 base at J, with 15 bases between. Germline V gives CDR1 SGHRS, CDR2 YFSETQ. The CDR3 is made up of 15 amino acids.

V usage is TRBV9 and J usage is TRBJ2-1; 7 nucleotides align to TRBD1. V gave up 3 bases and J gave up 10 bases; unmatched junction bases: 7. Germline V CDR1 and CDR2: SGDLS, YYNGEE. CDR3 length: 13 residues. The CDR3 region has the DNA TGTGCCAGCAGCGGAGGCCGACAGGGAGAGCAGTTCTTC. This translates into CASSGGRQGEQFF.

CDR3 loop: CASSPIGFSAGRGRGIQNIQYF. In DNA, the CDR3 is TGTGCCAGCAGCCCAATTGGTTTCTCTGCGGGTCGGGGGAGGGGGATTCAAAACATTCAGTACTTC. The chain recombines TRBV7-6 with TRBJ2-4; a possible D gene is TRBD2 (7 bases). Between the trimmed V and J ends, which lost 5 bases and 5 bases, there was a span of 37 bases. Germline loops: CDR1 SGHVS, CDR2 FNYEAQ. The CDR3 consists of 22 residues.

This rearrangement joins TRBV5-4 to TRBJ2-4; 10 bases map to TRBD2. The V segment lost 0 bases and the J segment 8 bases; nucleotides outside the gene matches: 8. The germline V gene has CDR1 SGHNT and CDR2 YYREEE (reference sequence). The CDR3 has 16 residues. CDR3 sequence: CASSLGASGSGDIQYF. DNA of the CDR3: TGTGCCAGCAGCTTGGGGGCTAGCGGGAGTGGGGACATTCAGTACTTC. Combining the CDR3 with reference TRBV5-4 and TRBJ2-4 gives the whole variable domain ETGVTQSPTHLIKTRGQQVTLRCSSQSGHNTVSWYQQALGQGPQFIFQYYREEENGRGNFPPRFSGLQFPNYSSELNVNALELDDSALYLCASSLGASGSGDIQYFGAGTRLSVL.

This chain uses TRBV7-6 with TRBJ2-1, with D unresolved. V was cut by 0 bases and J by 6 bases, with 6 bases left in between. This CDR3 region has 13 residues. The V gene's germline CDR1 is SGHVS and CDR2 FNYEAQ. Here the CDR3 reads CASSLAPGNEQFF. In DNA, the CDR3 is TGTGCCAGCAGCTTAGCGCCGGGCAATGAGCAGTTCTTC.

This chain joins TRBV15 and TRBJ2-7; TRBD1 might be the D (5 bases). The V end was cut by 8 bases, the J end by 0 bases, with 14 bases between. Germline values: CDR1 LNHNV, CDR2 YYDKDF (reference sequence). The CDR3 is 14 residues long. The CDR3 DNA reads as TGTGCCACCTCAAGGGGCGGAACCTCCTACGAGCAGTACTTC. Translated, it gives CATSRGGTSYEQYF. The full variable domain, rest sourced from reference TRBV15 and TRBJ2-7, is DAMVIQNPRYQVTQFGKPVTLSCSQTLNHNVMYWYQQKSSQAPKLLFHYYDKDFNNEADTPDNFQSRRPNTSFCFLDIRSPGLGDTAMYLCATSRGGTSYEQYFGPGTRLTVT.

The chain links TRBV27 to TRBJ2-7; 8 bases line up with TRBD1. Germline V lookup: CDR1 MNHEY, CDR2 SMNVEV (reference sequence). Trimming took 5 bases from V and 3 from J; bases not matched to a gene: 6. The CDR3 has 14 amino acids. CDR3 sequence (DNA): TGTGCCAGCAGTGGAGGACAGGGAGGCTACGAGCAGTACTTC. Translated: CASSGGQGGYEQYF.

The chain is built from TRBV30 and TRBJ1-1, with D perhaps matching TRBD1 (6 bases). The V end lost 5 bases, the J end lost 11 bases, and 15 bases lay between the germline ends. The CDR3 spans 11 residues. The germline CDR1 and CDR2 sequences are GTSNPN and SVGIG (reference sequence). The CDR3 is CAWGGAMGAFF. CDR3 bases: TGTGCCTGGGGGGGCGCGATGGGTGCTTTCTTT. The variable domain in full, with the rest retrieved from reference TRBV30 and TRBJ1-1, is SQTIHQWPATLVQPVGSPLSLECTVEGTSNPNLYWYRQAAGRGLQLLFYSVGIGQISSEVPQNLSASRPQDRQFILSSKKLLLSDSGFYLCAWGGAMGAFFGQGTRLTVV.

V gene TRBV7-3 combines with J gene TRBJ1-1, with 8 bases identical to TRBD1. The germline gives CDR1 SGHTA, CDR2 FQGTGA. This CDR3 spans 14 amino acids. Trimming took 4 bases from V and 8 from J; bases not matched to a gene: 9. CDR3 sequence reads: CASSSSHRDREAFF. DNA for the CDR3: TGTGCCAGCAGCTCATCTCACCGGGACAGGGAAGCTTTCTTT.

V is TRBV6-1 and J is TRBJ1-5; possible D gene TRBD1, 5 bases. CDR3 length equals 12 residues. The V end was cut by 6 bases, the J end by 6 bases, with 9 bases between. The germline CDR1 and CDR2 sequences are MNHNS and SASEGT. The CDR3 DNA is TGTGCCAGCAGCCACGGGGGTCAGCCCCAGCATTTT. Amino acid sequence: CASSHGGQPQHF.

The V and J genes are TRBV6-1 and TRBJ2-7, with a weak D call TRBD1 (6 bases). The germline V gene has CDR1 MNHNS and CDR2 SASEGT. The CDR3 runs 19 residues. Trimming left V 3 bases short and J 0 bases short, with 24 bases between. The CDR3 DNA reads TGTGCCAGCAGTGAGGCCTCCGGACAGTCCTATCCCATCTCCTACGAGCAGTACTTC. Its protein product is CASSEASGQSYPISYEQYF.

This rearrangement joins TRBV10-3 to TRBJ2-3; D call uncertain. V dropped 0 bases and J dropped 2 bases, with 9 bases sitting between them. Germline CDR1 is ENHRY and CDR2 is SYGVKD. The CDR3 is 15 amino acids. CDR3: CAISESSYITDTQYF. The CDR3 nucleotides read TGTGCCATCAGTGAGTCCTCCTATATCACAGATACGCAGTATTTT.

The V gene is TRBV6-5, the J gene TRBJ2-7; TRBD1 matches at 9 bases. The J segment lost 3 bases and the V segment lost 2 bases, leaving 5 bases of the junction unmatched. The CDR3 is made up of 15 amino acids. Germline lookup yields CDR1 MNHEY and CDR2 SVGAGI. CDR3 in amino acids: CASSYSTDRGYEQYF. CDR3 sequence (DNA): TGTGCCAGCAGTTACAGTACGGACAGGGGCTACGAGCAGTACTTC.

In the case of this clone: The same CDR3 can be traced to other DNA sequences in this sample. The chain is built from TRBV6-1 and TRBJ2-5; 9 bases line up with TRBD1. CDR1 MNHNS and CDR2 SASEGT come from the germline V gene. V lost 6 bases, J lost 1 base, and 3 bases stayed unmatched. The CDR3 totals 14 residues. In nucleotides, the CDR3 is TGTGCCAGCAGAGCGACAGGGGGCCAAGAGACCCAGTACTTC. Protein: CASRATGGQETQYF.

The chain couples TRBV6-5 to TRBJ2-7; 9 nucleotides agree with TRBD2. The length of the CDR3 is 15 residues. Germline V gene sequence: CDR1 MNHEY, CDR2 SVGAGI. V lost 6 bases, J lost 2 bases, and 8 bases stayed unmatched. In DNA, the CDR3 is TGTGCCAGCAGCCCCGCGGGGGGGCCCGCCTACGAGCAGTACTTC. Protein: CASSPAGGPAYEQYF.

Written as DNA, the CDR3 is TGTGCCAGTAGTATTCATTGGGGGCGGTACTCCTACAATGAGCAGTTCTTC. Amino acids: CASSIHWGRYSYNEQFF. J is TRBJ2-1 and V is TRBV19, with D tentatively TRBD1 (6 bases). The CDR3 consists of 17 residues. The germline V and J ends were trimmed by 3 bases and 0 bases, with 15 bases remaining between them. Germline-derived CDR1 and CDR2 are LNHDA and SQIVND (reference sequence).

The rearrangement links TRBV4-2 to TRBJ2-3, with TRBD2 identical over 7 bases. This CDR3 has 16 amino acids. Germline assignment: CDR1 LGHNA and CDR2 YNFKEQ. Trimming at V came to 5 bases and at J to 3 bases, leaving 11 bases not matched to a gene. The CDR3 region is CASSVLADSSTDTQYF. The DNA for the CDR3 is TGTGCCAGCAGCGTTCTAGCGGACTCGTCAACAGATACGCAGTATTTT.

This sequence joins TRBV18 and TRBJ1-1; no clear D. The CDR3 covers 14 residues. Per the germline V gene, CDR1 is KGHSH and CDR2 is LQKENI. V was shortened by 5 bases and J by 4 bases, with 14 bases between the two germline ends. CDR3 DNA: TGTGCCAGCTCATCAACTCCCGATGGCACTGAAGCTTTCTTT. It codes for CASSSTPDGTEAFF.

This chain links TRBV9 with TRBJ2-5, with 9 bases fitting TRBD2. Looked up from germline, CDR1 is SGDLS and CDR2 is YYNGEE. Germline trimming cut 0 bases from V and 2 bases from J; bases unmatched to any gene: 11. The CDR3 is 18 residues long. For the CDR3, the DNA is TGTGCCAGCAGCGTAGGGGGAGTAGCGGGAGCGGGGCAAGAGACCCAGTACTTC. It is translated as CASSVGGVAGAGQETQYF.

The chain employs TRBV6-5 and TRBJ1-2, with D unclear. CDR1 and CDR2 (germline): MNHEY, SVGAGI. There are 12 residues in the CDR3. Trimming shortened V by 7 bases and J by 8 bases, and 14 bases separated the two germline ends. Here the CDR3 reads CASMYPSGGYTF. Here the CDR3 DNA reads TGTGCCAGCATGTATCCGTCCGGGGGCTACACCTTC.

The rearrangement links TRBV5-6 to TRBJ2-7, with TRBD2 matching 7 bases. The CDR3 is 15 residues long. V was clipped by 3 bases and J by 1 base; unmatched bases: 7. Germline assignment: CDR1 SGHDT and CDR2 YYEEEE. CDR3 nucleotides: TGTGCCAGCAGCTCTCTCCCCGGGGGGTCCTACGAGCAGTACTTC. Translation: CASSSLPGGSYEQYF.

V usage is TRBV28 and J usage is TRBJ1-5; the D gene is possibly TRBD1 (5 bases). The CDR3 runs 13 residues. The V end lost 6 bases, the J end lost 4 bases, and 10 bases lay between the germline ends. Germline V gene sequence: CDR1 MDHEN, CDR2 SYDVKM. Here the CDR3 DNA reads TGTGCCAGCAGCCTGGACAAAAATCAGCCCCAGCATTTT. It yields the protein CASSLDKNQPQHF.